Listed below are T cell receptor beta chains from one sample, sequenced in a study of cytomegalovirus exposure and HLA in healthy donors. TCRdb's copy holds only in-frame clones and misses some; the assay was immunoSEQ multiplex PCR. Of about 110,000 clones in the sample, around nine tenths were seen once. Material: PBMCs. These receptors all stem from a young woman in good health and CMV-seronegative. Both conserved end residues are trimmed from each CDR3. Part of the rows lack a size; the others show once, few, many or a class for expanded clones.

V: TRBV25-1; J: TRBJ2-7; size: NA; CDR3: ASSPRQGVYEQY
V: TRBV11-2; J: TRBJ1-1; size: NA; CDR3: ASSLRDTNTEAF
V: TRBV14; J: TRBJ2-6; size: NA; CDR3: ASSQGASGANVLT
V: TRBV9; J: TRBJ2-3; size: NA; CDR3: ASSPIFITDTQY
V: TRBV5-4; J: TRBJ2-3; size: NA; CDR3: ASSSKKVVGGDTQY
V: TRBV7-8; J: TRBJ2-1; size: NA; CDR3: ASSLVSSGGSSYNEQF
V: TRBV9; J: TRBJ2-7; size: large; CDR3: ASSVGWLAYEQY
V: TRBV28; J: TRBJ2-6; size: NA; CDR3: ASSFVREGLDGANVLT
V: TRBV14; J: TRBJ2-3; size: NA; CDR3: ASSQATREWGDTQY
V: TRBV4-3; J: TRBJ2-3; size: once; CDR3: ASSQELVRDTQY
V: TRBV5-1; J: TRBJ2-1; size: NA; CDR3: ASSLGGPKNEQF
V: TRBV19; J: TRBJ2-4; size: NA; CDR3: ASSEGLAKNIQY
V: TRBV29-1; J: TRBJ2-1; size: NA; CDR3: SGRQLQGEQF
V: TRBV7-2; J: TRBJ1-4; size: NA; CDR3: ASSLVGPGSIELF
V: TRBV7-6; J: TRBJ2-3; size: NA; CDR3: ASSPRLAGGTDTQY
V: TRBV7-6; J: TRBJ1-1; size: NA; CDR3: ASSPDRGGQRTEAF
V: TRBV5-6; J: TRBJ2-1; size: NA; CDR3: ASSLIQREVNEQF
V: TRBV4-3; J: TRBJ1-2; size: NA; CDR3: ASRNRQGRGYT
V: TRBV9; J: TRBJ1-2; size: NA; CDR3: ASSGGGTFLEYGYT
V: TRBV4-2; J: TRBJ1-5; size: NA; CDR3: ASSQDGTAGLQPQH
V: TRBV18; J: TRBJ1-2; size: NA; CDR3: ASSPTMADGYT
V: TRBV9; J: TRBJ2-1; size: NA; CDR3: ASSVFPGTSGEVGDNEQF
V: TRBV4-3; J: TRBJ2-7; size: NA; CDR3: ASSHRQRTYEQY
V: TRBV30; J: TRBJ1-1; size: NA; CDR3: AWDRGLNTEAF
V: TRBV5-4; J: TRBJ1-4; size: NA; CDR3: ASSPGSANEKLF
V: TRBV4-3; J: TRBJ2-1; size: NA; CDR3: ASSQVAGSYNEQF
V: TRBV18; J: TRBJ1-5; size: NA; CDR3: ASSPLGTGSNQPQH
V: TRBV9; J: TRBJ2-1; size: NA; CDR3: ASSHQGYNEQF
V: TRBV28; J: TRBJ2-2; size: NA; CDR3: ASSLRAGALGELF
V: TRBV7-2; J: TRBJ1-2; size: NA; CDR3: ASSLRRGKHGYT
V: TRBV6-1; J: TRBJ1-1; size: NA; CDR3: ASREGTGMNTEAF
V: TRBV6-1; J: TRBJ2-7; size: NA; CDR3: ASSVQGTYEQY
V: TRBV2; J: TRBJ2-7; size: NA; CDR3: ASRGRTGTSGGAIYEQY
V: TRBV2; J: TRBJ1-1; size: NA; CDR3: ASGSGTGDTEAF
V: TRBV6-5; J: TRBJ1-2; size: NA; CDR3: ASSYLGDSRNLA
V: TRBV7-2; J: TRBJ2-5; size: once; CDR3: ASSQWRGGRETQY
V: TRBV9; J: TRBJ1-5; size: NA; CDR3: ASSFSPGGDQPQH
V: TRBV5-1; J: TRBJ2-2; size: NA; CDR3: CSGRADTGELF
V: TRBV4-2; J: TRBJ1-4; size: NA; CDR3: ASSQDVQGTANEKLF